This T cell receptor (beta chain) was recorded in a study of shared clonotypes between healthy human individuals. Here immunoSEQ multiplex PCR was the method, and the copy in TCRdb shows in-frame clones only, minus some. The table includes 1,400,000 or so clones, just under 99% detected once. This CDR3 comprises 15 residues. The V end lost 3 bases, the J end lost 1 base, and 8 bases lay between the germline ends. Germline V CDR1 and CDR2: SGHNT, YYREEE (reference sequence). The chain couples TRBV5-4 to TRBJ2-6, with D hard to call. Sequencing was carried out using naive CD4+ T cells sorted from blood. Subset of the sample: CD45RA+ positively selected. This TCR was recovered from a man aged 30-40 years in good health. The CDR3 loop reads CASSSRESGANVLTF. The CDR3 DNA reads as TGTGCCAGCAGCTCTAGGGAATCTGGGGCCAACGTCCTGACTTTC.